The rows below give T cell receptor beta chains drawn from one sample of a study of shared clonotypes between healthy human individuals. Generated by immunoSEQ multiplex PCR, the TCRdb table keeps only in-frame clones and is missing some. The sample lists just over 2,000,000 clones; roughly 94% were seen once. Sequenced sample: naive CD4+ T cells sorted from blood. Source of these receptors: a man between 18 and 29 years old in good health. Each CDR3 is given with its conserved first and last residue. Each record gives: J gene, V gene, clone size, D gene, CDR3 protein, CDR3 DNA. D genes are given only for firm matches. Size tells how often a clone was seen (once, few, many) or the class of an expanded clone, and some rows leave it out.

j_call: TRBJ2-3; v_call: TRBV7-7; clone_size: .; d_call: .; cdr3_aa: CASSLTLGGSTDTQYF; cdr3_nt: TGTGCTAGCAGCTTAACCCTCGGCGGGTCCACAGATACGCAGTATTTT
j_call: TRBJ1-6; v_call: TRBV30; clone_size: .; d_call: .; cdr3_aa: CAWSPTGSNSPLHF; cdr3_nt: TGTGCCTGGAGTCCGACGGGAAGTAATTCACCCCTCCACTTT
j_call: TRBJ2-1; v_call: TRBV5-1; clone_size: .; d_call: .; cdr3_aa: CASSLSSSSYNEQFF; cdr3_nt: TGCGCCAGCAGCTTAAGCTCGAGCTCCTACAATGAGCAGTTCTTC
j_call: TRBJ2-1; v_call: TRBV4-2; clone_size: .; d_call: .; cdr3_aa: CASSQDLRLYNEQFF; cdr3_nt: TGTGCCAGCAGCCAAGATCTCCGGCTCTACAATGAGCAGTTCTTC
j_call: TRBJ2-7; v_call: TRBV27; clone_size: .; d_call: TRBD2; cdr3_aa: CASRKGLAGEGQQYF; cdr3_nt: TGTGCCAGCAGGAAGGGACTAGCGGGTGAAGGCCAGCAGTACTTC
j_call: TRBJ1-2; v_call: TRBV7-9; clone_size: .; d_call: TRBD1; cdr3_aa: CASSRQGQVGYTF; cdr3_nt: TGTGCCAGCAGCCGACAGGGACAGGTCGGCTACACCTTC
j_call: TRBJ2-5; v_call: TRBV19; clone_size: .; d_call: .; cdr3_aa: CASSPGGTAETQYF; cdr3_nt: TGTGCCAGTAGTCCTGGGGGTACGGCAGAGACCCAGTACTTC
j_call: TRBJ2-1; v_call: TRBV7-2; clone_size: .; d_call: TRBD2; cdr3_aa: CASSFWLAASYNEQFF; cdr3_nt: TGTGCCAGCAGCTTTTGGCTAGCGGCATCCTACAATGAGCAGTTCTTC
j_call: TRBJ1-1; v_call: TRBV28; clone_size: .; d_call: .; cdr3_aa: CASSTPQGSEAFF; cdr3_nt: TGTGCCAGCAGTACCCCCCAGGGGTCTGAAGCTTTCTTT
j_call: TRBJ1-6; v_call: TRBV6-1; clone_size: .; d_call: .; cdr3_aa: CASNQERTAYSPLHF; cdr3_nt: TGTGCCAGCAACCAAGAGAGGACAGCTTATTCACCCCTCCACTTT
j_call: TRBJ2-5; v_call: TRBV11-2; clone_size: .; d_call: .; cdr3_aa: CASSFSERFGTQYF; cdr3_nt: TGTGCCAGCAGCTTTTCAGAACGGTTTGGAACCCAGTACTTC
j_call: TRBJ1-4; v_call: TRBV10-2; clone_size: .; d_call: TRBD1; cdr3_aa: CASSESQGAGKLFF; cdr3_nt: TGCGCCAGCAGTGAGTCCCAGGGGGCCGGGAAACTGTTTTTT
j_call: TRBJ1-4; v_call: TRBV2; clone_size: .; d_call: .; cdr3_aa: CASSKNRIQLTNEKLFF; cdr3_nt: TGTGCCAGCAGTAAGAACAGAATACAACTAACTAATGAAAAACTGTTTTTT
j_call: TRBJ2-7; v_call: TRBV5-4; clone_size: .; d_call: .; cdr3_aa: CASSLGTTNEQYF; cdr3_nt: TGTGCCAGCAGCTTGGGGACAACCAACGAGCAGTACTTC
j_call: TRBJ2-1; v_call: TRBV11-2; clone_size: .; d_call: .; cdr3_aa: CASSFAGGDYEQFF; cdr3_nt: TGTGCCAGCAGCTTCGCTGGGGGTGACTATGAGCAGTTCTTC
j_call: TRBJ1-2; v_call: TRBV2; clone_size: .; d_call: TRBD1; cdr3_aa: CASRATGGAGGYTF; cdr3_nt: TGTGCCAGCAGAGCTACAGGGGGCGCAGGTGGCTACACCTTC
j_call: TRBJ1-1; v_call: TRBV28; clone_size: .; d_call: .; cdr3_aa: CASSLSREEVWF; cdr3_nt: TGTGCCAGCAGTTTAAGCAGGGAGGAGGTTTGGTTT
j_call: TRBJ1-1; v_call: TRBV10-3; clone_size: .; d_call: .; cdr3_aa: CAIRDTTEAFF; cdr3_nt: TGTGCCATCAGGGACACCACTGAAGCTTTCTTT
j_call: TRBJ1-3; v_call: TRBV5-1; clone_size: .; d_call: .; cdr3_aa: CASSLDGSSGNTIYF; cdr3_nt: TGCGCCAGCAGCTTGGATGGGTCCTCTGGAAACACCATATATTTT
j_call: TRBJ1-6; v_call: TRBV1; clone_size: .; d_call: .; cdr3_aa: CTSSQDPAQGVSPLHF; cdr3_nt: TGCACCAGCAGCCAGGACCCGGCCCAGGGGGTTTCACCCCTCCACTTT
j_call: TRBJ1-5; v_call: TRBV10-3; clone_size: .; d_call: TRBD1; cdr3_aa: CAISDQTGGRYQPQHF; cdr3_nt: TGTGCCATCAGTGATCAGACAGGGGGTCGTTATCAGCCCCAGCATTTT
j_call: TRBJ2-3; v_call: TRBV4-1; clone_size: .; d_call: .; cdr3_aa: CASSQDRASGTDTQYF; cdr3_nt: TGCGCCAGCAGCCAAGATAGGGCTAGCGGCACAGATACGCAGTATTTT
j_call: TRBJ2-3; v_call: TRBV29-1; clone_size: .; d_call: TRBD2; cdr3_aa: CSVAHSGGADTQYF; cdr3_nt: TGCAGCGTTGCCCATAGCGGGGGGGCAGATACGCAGTATTTT
j_call: TRBJ2-1; v_call: TRBV10-3; clone_size: .; d_call: .; cdr3_aa: CAIKRQGDNQNEQFF; cdr3_nt: TGTGCCATCAAAAGGCAGGGAGATAACCAGAATGAGCAGTTCTTC
j_call: TRBJ2-3; v_call: TRBV4-1; clone_size: .; d_call: .; cdr3_aa: CASSQMGLSTDTQYF; cdr3_nt: TGCGCCAGCAGCCAAATGGGACTGAGCACAGATACGCAGTATTTT
j_call: TRBJ2-2; v_call: TRBV7-2; clone_size: .; d_call: .; cdr3_aa: CASSLAPSGSGELFF; cdr3_nt: TGTGCCAGCAGCTTAGCCCCCTCAGGGTCCGGGGAGCTGTTTTTT
j_call: TRBJ2-3; v_call: TRBV6-1; clone_size: .; d_call: .; cdr3_aa: CASSQTGTSTDTQYF; cdr3_nt: TGTGCCAGCAGTCAAACCGGGACAAGCACAGATACGCAGTATTTT
j_call: TRBJ2-7; v_call: TRBV5-1; clone_size: many; d_call: TRBD2; cdr3_aa: CASRLAGGMTEQYF; cdr3_nt: TGCGCCAGCAGGCTAGCGGGAGGGATGACCGAGCAGTACTTC
j_call: TRBJ1-5; v_call: TRBV23-1; clone_size: .; d_call: .; cdr3_aa: CASSQSTPQGDQPQHF; cdr3_nt: TGCGCCAGCAGCCAAAGCACCCCGCAGGGAGATCAGCCCCAGCATTTT
j_call: TRBJ2-2; v_call: TRBV5-1; clone_size: .; d_call: TRBD2; cdr3_aa: CASSSRLAGGPGELFF; cdr3_nt: TGCGCCAGCAGCTCAAGACTAGCGGGAGGTCCCGGGGAGCTGTTTTTT
j_call: TRBJ1-5; v_call: TRBV2; clone_size: .; d_call: .; cdr3_aa: CASKSQGLKDQPQHF; cdr3_nt: TGTGCCAGCAAATCCCAGGGGCTCAAGGATCAGCCCCAGCATTTT
j_call: TRBJ2-5; v_call: TRBV5-1; clone_size: .; d_call: TRBD2; cdr3_aa: CASSSNTGLTSGSQYF; cdr3_nt: TGCGCCAGCAGCTCCAACACTGGTCTTACTAGCGGGAGTCAGTACTTC
j_call: TRBJ1-2; v_call: TRBV2; clone_size: .; d_call: .; cdr3_aa: CASLLQSSNGYTF; cdr3_nt: TGTGCCAGCCTGTTACAGAGTTCTAATGGCTACACCTTC
j_call: TRBJ1-5; v_call: TRBV28; clone_size: .; d_call: .; cdr3_aa: CASSLKGQPQHF; cdr3_nt: TGTGCCAGCAGTTTAAAGGGTCAGCCCCAGCATTTT
j_call: TRBJ1-4; v_call: TRBV28; clone_size: once; d_call: .; cdr3_aa: CASSGGGSSEKLFF; cdr3_nt: TGTGCCAGCAGCGGAGGGGGGTCGAGTGAAAAACTGTTTTTT
j_call: TRBJ1-1; v_call: TRBV6-6; clone_size: .; d_call: .; cdr3_aa: CASSSGTEAFF; cdr3_nt: TGTGCCAGCAGTTCGGGAACTGAAGCTTTCTTT
j_call: TRBJ2-1; v_call: TRBV11-3; clone_size: .; d_call: TRBD2; cdr3_aa: CASSLGLASYNEQFF; cdr3_nt: TGTGCCAGCAGCTTAGGACTAGCCTCCTACAATGAGCAGTTCTTC
j_call: TRBJ2-7; v_call: TRBV2; clone_size: .; d_call: .; cdr3_aa: CASRVKNEQYF; cdr3_nt: TGTGCCAGCAGAGTAAAAAACGAGCAGTACTTC